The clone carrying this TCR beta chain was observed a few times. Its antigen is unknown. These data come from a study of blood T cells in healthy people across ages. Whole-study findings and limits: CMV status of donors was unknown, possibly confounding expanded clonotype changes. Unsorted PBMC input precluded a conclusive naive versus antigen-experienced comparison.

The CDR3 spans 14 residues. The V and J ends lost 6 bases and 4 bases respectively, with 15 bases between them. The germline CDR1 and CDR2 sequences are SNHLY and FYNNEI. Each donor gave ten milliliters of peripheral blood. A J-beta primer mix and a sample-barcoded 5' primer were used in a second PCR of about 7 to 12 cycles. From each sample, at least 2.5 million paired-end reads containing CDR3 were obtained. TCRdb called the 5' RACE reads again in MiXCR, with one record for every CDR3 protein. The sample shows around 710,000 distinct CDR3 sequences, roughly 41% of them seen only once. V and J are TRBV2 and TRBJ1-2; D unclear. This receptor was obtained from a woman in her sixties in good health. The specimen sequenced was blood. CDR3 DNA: TGTGCCAGCAGATCGGACTCCGTCGGCTATGGCTACACCTTC. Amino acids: CASRSDSVGYGYTF.